This T cell receptor beta chain stems from a study of shared clonotypes between healthy human individuals. At the level of the study: Each donor's CD8 memory used one plate, CD8 naive two, each CD4 subset three.

Between the trimmed V and J ends, which lost 4 bases and 5 bases, there was a span of 11 bases. This CDR3 comprises 13 residues. Germline CDR1 MNHEY, CDR2 SVGAGI. Using immunoSEQ multiplex PCR, the repertoire was profiled, and TCRdb retains in-frame clones only, with some absent. The data hold about 2 million clones, with over 85% observed a single time. This clone was observed once. Its antigen is unknown. Study observations and caveats: Across a handful of donors, naive CD4 shared around 5.4%, naive CD8 less than 4%, memory CD4 roughly 2.3%, memory CD8 over 0.3%. Sequencing depth was a factor that was expected to affect clonotype sharing among donors.

Naive-designated CD8 cells lacked CD45RO, were positively enriched for CCR7, and omitted terminally differentiated effector memory CD45RA+ cells. The source is a man younger than 30 in good health. The sequenced sample consisted of naive CD8+ T cells sorted from blood. The chain joins TRBV6-5 to TRBJ2-5; D remains ambiguous. CDR3 in amino acids: CASSWGILETQYF. The CDR3 DNA sequence: TGTGCCAGCAGTTGGGGTATCCTGGAGACCCAGTACTTC.